Presented here are 8 T cell receptor beta chains from one specimen sequenced in a study of identical twins. TCRdb passed the 5' RACE reads through MiXCR, listing each CDR3 protein once. The repertoire holds about 200,000 distinct CDR3 sequences, with about 7.5% as singletons. Another study also made use of these data, one on yellow fever vaccine responses in identical twins.

What was sequenced was memory (CD45RO+) T cells sorted from blood. The receptors come from a woman aged 18-30 years in good health.

This clonotype was found a few times. The chain employs TRBV5-1 and TRBJ2-1; 8 positions match TRBD1. With 4 bases clipped from V and 5 bases from J, the junction kept 5 bases outside the gene matches. The germline V gene encodes CDR1 SGHRS and CDR2 YFSETQ. CDR3 size: 14 residues. CDR3 sequence (DNA): TGCGCCAGCAGCAAAAAGACAGGGGACAATGAGCAGTTCTTC. Translation gives CASSKKTGDNEQFF.

V gene TRBV5-1 combines with J gene TRBJ2-7; maybe TRBD1 (6 bases). Between the trimmed V and J ends, which lost 1 base and 2 bases, there was a span of 10 bases. This CDR3 comprises 14 residues. CDR1 and CDR2 (germline): SGHRS, YFSETQ. CDR3 bases: TGCGCCAGCAGCTTGATGACAGGACCCTACGAGCAGTACTTC. Translation: CASSLMTGPYEQYF.

CDR3 nucleotides: TGTGCCAGCAGCTTAGGGTTATCGGGGAGTCAAGAGACCCAGTACTTC. Protein sequence: CASSLGLSGSQETQYF. The V call is TRBV7-8, the J call TRBJ2-5; tentatively, D is TRBD2 (5 bases). Trimming pared 1 base from V and 2 bases from J, leaving 14 bases between. The CDR3 contains 16 residues. CDR1 is SGHVS and CDR2 is FQNEAQ in the germline V gene.

This clonotype was detected ten times or more. V gene TRBV3-1 combines with J gene TRBJ2-4; 12 bases line up with TRBD2. The CDR3 spans 17 residues. Trimming removed 3 bases from V and 0 bases from J; junction bases left unmatched: 3. Per the germline V gene, CDR1 is LGHDT and CDR2 is YNNKEL (reference sequence). CDR3 in amino acids: CASSQGLAGVAKNIQYF. In nucleotides, the CDR3 is TGTGCCAGCAGCCAGGGACTAGCGGGTGTAGCCAAAAACATTCAGTACTTC. The full variable domain, its missing parts supplied by reference TRBV3-1 and TRBJ2-4, is DTAVSQTPKYLVTQMGNDKSIKCEQNLGHDTMYWYKQDSKKFLKIMFSYNNKELIINETVPNRFSPKSPDKAHLNLHINSLELGDSAVYFCASSQGLAGVAKNIQYFGAGTRLSVL.

This clonotype was counted at least ten times. The CDR3 spells CASSLAISNEQFF. The CDR3 DNA follows: TGTGCCAGCAGTCTTGCGATTAGTAATGAGCAGTTCTTC. This chain links TRBV6-2 or TRBV6-3 with TRBJ2-1; D is ambiguous. This CDR3 region has 13 residues. CDR1 MNHEY and CDR2 SVGEGT come from the germline V gene. The V end lost 5 bases, the J end lost 7 bases, and 12 bases lay between the germline ends.

This clonotype was seen ten or more times. V usage is TRBV29-1 and J usage is TRBJ2-7, with D possibly being TRBD2 (6 bases). The CDR3 extends over 14 amino acids. Trimming left V 4 bases short and J 0 bases short, with 13 bases between. Germline V gives CDR1 SQVTM, CDR2 ANQGSEA. CDR3 nucleotides: TGCAGCGTTGCTGGCGGGATCGGCTCCTACGAGCAGTACTTC. This translates into CSVAGGIGSYEQYF.

This clonotype was counted at least ten times. V gene TRBV20-1 combines with J gene TRBJ2-1; D tentatively reads TRBD1 or TRBD2 (5 bases each). The germline V gene has CDR1 DFQATT and CDR2 SNEGSKA (reference sequence). Trimming took 6 bases from V and 8 from J, leaving 14 bases between them. This CDR3 contains 12 residues. The CDR3 region is CSAIPGRDEQFF. The CDR3 DNA reads as TGCAGTGCAATACCGGGACGAGATGAGCAGTTCTTC.

V gene TRBV5-8 combines with J gene TRBJ1-2; D possibly corresponds to TRBD1 (6 bases). Germline V gives CDR1 SGHTS, CDR2 YDEGEE. Trimming took off 0 bases at V and 6 bases at J, with 9 bases between the two ends. The CDR3 spans 13 residues. CDR3 region: CASSLVGGNGYTF. The CDR3 DNA sequence: TGTGCCAGCAGCTTGGTAGGGGGGAATGGCTACACCTTC.